Included here is one TCR beta chain sequence, with context. Its antigen is unidentified. Data came from immunoSEQ multiplex PCR; TCRdb stores just in-frame clones and leaves some out. The table records some 1,600,000 clones, around 98% of them present only once. The sample originates from a study of shared clonotypes between healthy human individuals. Regarding the study as a whole: About 5% was the fraction of naive CD4 clonotypes found shared across a handful of donors. Deeper or shallower sequencing was expected to change how clonotypes are shared among donors.

The germline CDR1 and CDR2 sequences are MNHEY and SMNVEV (reference sequence). V dropped 5 bases and J dropped 4; count of bases not matched to a gene: 7. This CDR3 spans 17 amino acids. The sequence came from a man in his thirties or forties in good health. V usage is TRBV27 and J usage is TRBJ2-1, with 14 positions matching TRBD2. Sequenced material: naive CD4+ T cells sorted from blood. Subset given: CD45RA+ positively selected. CDR3 nucleotides: TGTGCCAGCAGTCAGGGACTAGCGGGAGTGTGGTACAATGAGCAGTTCTTC. This codes for CASSQGLAGVWYNEQFF.